The source of this TCR beta chain is a study of blood T cell repertoires in COVID-19. Study-wide background: Samples taken during acute and convalescent COVID-19 were collected in the United States, Italy and Spain. T cells, B-cell-depleted T cells, or PBMCs supplied cDNA or gDNA.

V was shortened by 5 bases and J by 4 bases, with 18 bases between the two germline ends. Per germline, CDR1 SGHAT and CDR2 FQNNGV. CDR3 length equals 17 residues. Original data processing: Reference gene primer amplification yielded estimated nucleated cell counts. This table comes from immunoSEQ multiplex PCR, and its TCRdb copy is limited to in-frame clones, with some not included. V, J and clone size derive from that table, while D and trimming were established from the DNA sequence. The sample carries about 140,000 clones, just under 90% recorded once. The TCR was taken from a woman aged 40 to 50 with acute or convalescent COVID-19. The chain joins TRBV11-2 to TRBJ2-6; the D gene is possibly TRBD1 (6 bases). Sequencing was carried out using peripheral blood. For the CDR3, the DNA is TGTGCCAGCAGCCAGGACAGTCACCCGTGGGGGGCCAACGTCCTGACTTTC. This sequence encodes CASSQDSHPWGANVLTF.